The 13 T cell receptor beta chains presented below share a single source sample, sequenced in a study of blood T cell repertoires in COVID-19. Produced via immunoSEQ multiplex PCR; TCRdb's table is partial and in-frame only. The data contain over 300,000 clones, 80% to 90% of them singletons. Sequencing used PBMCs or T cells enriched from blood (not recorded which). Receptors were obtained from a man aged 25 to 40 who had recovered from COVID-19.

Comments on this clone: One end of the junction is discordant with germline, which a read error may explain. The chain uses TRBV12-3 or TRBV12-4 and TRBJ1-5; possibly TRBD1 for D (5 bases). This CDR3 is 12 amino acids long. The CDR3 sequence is CASRFREQPQHF. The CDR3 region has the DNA TGTGCCAGCCGTTTCAGGGAACAGCCCCAGCATTTT.

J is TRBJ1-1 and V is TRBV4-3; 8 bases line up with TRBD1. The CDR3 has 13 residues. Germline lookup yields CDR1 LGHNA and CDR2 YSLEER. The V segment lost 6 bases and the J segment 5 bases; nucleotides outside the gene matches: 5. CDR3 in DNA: TGCGCCAGCAGTGAACAGGGGGGGACTGAAGCTTTCTTT. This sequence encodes CASSEQGGTEAFF.

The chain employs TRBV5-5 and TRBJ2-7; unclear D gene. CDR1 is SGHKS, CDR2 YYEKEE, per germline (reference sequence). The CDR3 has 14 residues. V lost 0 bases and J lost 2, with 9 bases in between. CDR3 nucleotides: TGTGCCAGCAGCTTGGTCGCCAGGCCCTACGAGCAGTACTTC. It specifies CASSLVARPYEQYF.

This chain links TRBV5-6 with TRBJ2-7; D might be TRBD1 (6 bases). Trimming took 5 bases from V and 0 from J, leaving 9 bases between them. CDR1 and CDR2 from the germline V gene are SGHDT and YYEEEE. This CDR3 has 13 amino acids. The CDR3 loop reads CASSRQDSYEQYF. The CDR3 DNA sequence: TGTGCCAGCAGTAGACAGGACTCCTACGAGCAGTACTTC.

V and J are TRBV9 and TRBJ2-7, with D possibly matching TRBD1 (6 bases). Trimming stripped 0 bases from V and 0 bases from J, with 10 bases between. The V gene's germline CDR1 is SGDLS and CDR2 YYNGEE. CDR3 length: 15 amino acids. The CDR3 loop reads CASSVGRTASYEQYF. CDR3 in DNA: TGTGCCAGCAGCGTAGGTCGGACAGCCTCCTACGAGCAGTACTTC.

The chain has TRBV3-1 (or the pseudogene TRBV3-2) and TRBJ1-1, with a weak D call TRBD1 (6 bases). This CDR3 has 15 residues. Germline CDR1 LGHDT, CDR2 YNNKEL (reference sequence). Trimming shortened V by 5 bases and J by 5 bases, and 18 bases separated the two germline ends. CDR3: CASSGHQGRGTEAFF. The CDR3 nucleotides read TGTGCCAGCAGCGGGCATCAGGGAAGGGGGACTGAAGCTTTCTTT.

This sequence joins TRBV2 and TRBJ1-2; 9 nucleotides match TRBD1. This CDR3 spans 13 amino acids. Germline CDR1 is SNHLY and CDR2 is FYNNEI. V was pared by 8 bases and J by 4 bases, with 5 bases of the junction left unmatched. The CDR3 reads CASGQGSVYGYTF. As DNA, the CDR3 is TGTGCCAGCGGACAGGGGAGTGTCTATGGCTACACCTTC.

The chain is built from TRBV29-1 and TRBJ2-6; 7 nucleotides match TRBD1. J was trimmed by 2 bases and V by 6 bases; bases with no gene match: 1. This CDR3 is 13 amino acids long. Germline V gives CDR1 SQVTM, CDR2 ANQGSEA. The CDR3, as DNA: TGCAGCGTCCAGGGGGCTGGGGCCAACGTCCTGACTTTC. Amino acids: CSVQGAGANVLTF.

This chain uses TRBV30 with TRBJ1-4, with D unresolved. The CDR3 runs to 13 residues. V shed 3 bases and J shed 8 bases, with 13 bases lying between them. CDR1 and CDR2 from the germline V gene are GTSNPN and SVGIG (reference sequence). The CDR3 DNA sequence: TGTGCCTGGAGGAGAGGGAGGGCCGAAAAACTGTTTTTT. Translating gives CAWRRGRAEKLFF.

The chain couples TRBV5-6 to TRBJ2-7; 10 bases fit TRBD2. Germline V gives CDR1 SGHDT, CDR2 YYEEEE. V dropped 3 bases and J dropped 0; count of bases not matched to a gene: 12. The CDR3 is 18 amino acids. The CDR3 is CASSSRPLAGVSSYEQYF. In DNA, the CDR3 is TGTGCCAGCAGCTCTAGGCCGCTAGCGGGGGTCAGCTCCTACGAGCAGTACTTC.

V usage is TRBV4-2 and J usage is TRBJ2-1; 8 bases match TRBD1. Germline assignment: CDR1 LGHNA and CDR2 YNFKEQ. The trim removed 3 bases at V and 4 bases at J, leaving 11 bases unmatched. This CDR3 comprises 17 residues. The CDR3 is CASSQTGTGDLYNEQFF. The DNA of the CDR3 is TGTGCCAGCAGCCAGACAGGGACAGGAGATCTTTACAATGAGCAGTTCTTC.

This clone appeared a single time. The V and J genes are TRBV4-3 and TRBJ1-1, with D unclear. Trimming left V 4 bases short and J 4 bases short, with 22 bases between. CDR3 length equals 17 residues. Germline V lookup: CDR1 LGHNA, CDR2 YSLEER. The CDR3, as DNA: TGCGCCAGCAGCCCAGATGGGTGGGGTAGGAGGTCCACTGAAGCTTTCTTT. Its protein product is CASSPDGWGRRSTEAFF.

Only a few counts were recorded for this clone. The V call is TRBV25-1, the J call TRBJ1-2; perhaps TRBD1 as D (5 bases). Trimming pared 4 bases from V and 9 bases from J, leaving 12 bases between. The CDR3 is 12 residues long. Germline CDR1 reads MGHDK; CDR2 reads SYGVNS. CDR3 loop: CASSARGMRYTF. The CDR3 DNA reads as TGTGCCAGCAGTGCACGGGGGATGCGCTACACCTTC.